This is a list of T cell receptor beta chains from one sample in a study of T cells in Graves' hyperthyroidism and ophthalmopathy. MiXCR, applied by TCRdb to the multiplex PCR reads, yields one record per CDR3 protein. The table has around 500,000 distinct CDR3 sequences, 14% seen once. The sequenced sample was blood. The receptors here all came from a middle-aged woman with Graves' hyperthyroidism. The CDR3 runs from the conserved cysteine through the conserved F or W. The D gene is left open where the match is weak. Clone sizes are given selectively: once, few, many, or a class where the clone is expanded.

15,TRBD1,TRBV6-1,many,CASSIFTGEGGTQYF
12,-,TRBV28,-,CASSSRFMPQHF
13,-,TRBV4-2,-,CASSQDRAYEQYF
17,TRBD2,TRBV5-5,few,CASSLGGAGTNTGELFF
16,TRBD2,TRBV6-1,many,CASSLVGTSGYREQYF
13,TRBD1,TRBV12-3/TRBV12-4,many,CASTRTGYNEQFF
14,TRBD2,TRBV4-2,-,CASSGTIPRDTQYF
14,TRBD2,TRBV20-1,-,CSCLLAGDFNEQFF
16,-,TRBV7-9,-,CASSSPQGLGGEKLFF
15,-,TRBV12-3/TRBV12-4,few,CASSFARWVPGELFF
13,TRBD2,TRBV20-1,many,CSARVGTSGEQYF
13,-,TRBV5-1,-,CASSHLWGDEQFF
16,TRBD1,TRBV20-1,many,CSARDGTGTSTDTQYF
14,-,TRBV28,many,CASRSGTPENEQFF
17,TRBD2,TRBV7-3,-,CASSLYPTSGNTDTQYF
16,TRBD2,TRBV11-2,many,CASSSRLAVNTGELFF
13,TRBD1,TRBV18,many,CASSPRTGDGYTF
16,TRBD2,TRBV2,-,CASTKTSGRFYNEQFF
12,-,TRBV20-1,many,CSAKLGRDTQYF
13,-,TRBV28,many,CASTTGGTYEQYF
14,-,TRBV10-3,many,CAIRPQGTNYGYTF
14,-,TRBV13,many,CASSQLSYQETQYF
14,-,TRBV5-1,many,CASSLELARETQYF
12,-,TRBV20-1,once,CSAMTVGETQYF
17,TRBD2,TRBV4-2,-,CASSQDPGLAGLNEQFF
15,-,TRBV11-2,many,CASSLARGLAYEQYF
14,-,TRBV19,-,CATTSPRPRSEQFF
16,-,TRBV11-1,-,CASSRVGHSSGNTIYF
15,TRBD2,TRBV12-3/TRBV12-4,-,CASSPTGLKYNEQFF
13,-,TRBV20-1,many,CSANRGGGQEQYF
16,TRBD1,TRBV7-9,many,CASSFLGQGYLSEQYF
12,TRBD1,TRBV6-2/TRBV6-3,many,CAIGQGDSPLHF
17,-,TRBV19,few,CASSIFFRARDNYGYTF
10,-,TRBV20-1,many,CSASQSFYTF
14,-,TRBV2,many,CASTQGATNEKLFF
15,TRBD2,TRBV28,many,CASSVRRESTDTQYF
12,-,TRBV29-1,few,CLWVGLTGELFF
13,-,TRBV6-2/TRBV6-3,-,CASKTGSYYGYTF
15,-,TRBV2,many,CASSTLRSGANVLTF